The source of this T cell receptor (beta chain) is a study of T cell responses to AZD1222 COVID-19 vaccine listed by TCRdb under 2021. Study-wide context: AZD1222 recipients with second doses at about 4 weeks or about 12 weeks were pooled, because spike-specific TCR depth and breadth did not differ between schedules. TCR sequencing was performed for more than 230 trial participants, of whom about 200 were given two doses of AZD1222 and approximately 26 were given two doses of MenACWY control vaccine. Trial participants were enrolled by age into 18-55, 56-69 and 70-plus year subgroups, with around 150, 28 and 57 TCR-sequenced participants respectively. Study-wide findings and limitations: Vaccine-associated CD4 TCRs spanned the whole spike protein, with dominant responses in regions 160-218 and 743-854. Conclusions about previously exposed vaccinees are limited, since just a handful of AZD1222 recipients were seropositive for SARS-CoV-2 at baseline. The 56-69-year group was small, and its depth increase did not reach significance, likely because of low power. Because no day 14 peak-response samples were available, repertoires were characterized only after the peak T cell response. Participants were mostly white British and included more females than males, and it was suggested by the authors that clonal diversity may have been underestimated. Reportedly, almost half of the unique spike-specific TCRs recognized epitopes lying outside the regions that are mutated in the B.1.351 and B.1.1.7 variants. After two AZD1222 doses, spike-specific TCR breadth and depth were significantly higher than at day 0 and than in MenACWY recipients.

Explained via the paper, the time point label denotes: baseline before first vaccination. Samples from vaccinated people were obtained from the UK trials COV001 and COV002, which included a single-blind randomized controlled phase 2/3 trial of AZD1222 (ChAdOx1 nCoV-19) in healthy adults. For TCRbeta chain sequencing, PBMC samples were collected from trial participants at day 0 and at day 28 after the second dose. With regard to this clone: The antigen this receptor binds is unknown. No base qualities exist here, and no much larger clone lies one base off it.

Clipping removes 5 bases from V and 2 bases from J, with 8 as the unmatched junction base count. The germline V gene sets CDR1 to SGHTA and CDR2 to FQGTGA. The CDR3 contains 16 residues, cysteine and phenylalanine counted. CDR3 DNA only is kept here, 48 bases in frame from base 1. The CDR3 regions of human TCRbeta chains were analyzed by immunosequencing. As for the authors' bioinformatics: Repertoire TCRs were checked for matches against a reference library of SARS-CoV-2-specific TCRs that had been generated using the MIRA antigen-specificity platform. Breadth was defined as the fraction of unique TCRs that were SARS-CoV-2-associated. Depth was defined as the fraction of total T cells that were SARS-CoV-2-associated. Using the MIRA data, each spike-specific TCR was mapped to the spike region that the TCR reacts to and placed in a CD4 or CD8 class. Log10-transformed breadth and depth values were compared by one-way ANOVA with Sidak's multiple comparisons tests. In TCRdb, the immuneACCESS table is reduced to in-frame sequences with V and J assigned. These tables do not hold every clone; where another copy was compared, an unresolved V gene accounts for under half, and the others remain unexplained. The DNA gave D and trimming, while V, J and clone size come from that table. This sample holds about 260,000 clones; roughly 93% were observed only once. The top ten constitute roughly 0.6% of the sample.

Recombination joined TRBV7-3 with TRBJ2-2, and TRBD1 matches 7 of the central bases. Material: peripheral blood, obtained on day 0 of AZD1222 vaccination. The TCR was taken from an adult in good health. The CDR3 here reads CASSAQGQLNTGELFF. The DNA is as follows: TGTGCCAGCAGCGCACAGGGACAGCTTAACACCGGGGAGCTGTTTTTT.